Each of the 18 T cell receptor beta chains below was sequenced from the same sample in a study of T cells in Graves' hyperthyroidism and ophthalmopathy. The investigators amplified TCR beta CDR3 regions from RNA transcripts. HTBI primers drove first-round RT-PCR of the TCR CDR3. TCRdb fed the multiplex PCR reads into MiXCR, producing one record per CDR3 protein. The sample has about half a million distinct CDR3 sequences, around 21% seen once; the top ten hold more than 25%. The specimen sequenced was blood. The receptor source for this set is a man aged 18 to 30 with Graves' hyperthyroidism.

This clonotype was observed many times. The rearrangement joins TRBV20-1 to TRBJ2-7, with D perhaps TRBD2 (6 bases). CDR3 length: 14 residues. V was clipped by 0 bases and J by 4 bases, with 13 bases between them. The V gene's germline CDR1 is DFQATT and CDR2 SNEGSKA (reference sequence). The CDR3 region is CSARDAGLRYEQYF. DNA for the CDR3: TGCAGTGCTAGAGACGCGGGGCTACGATACGAGCAGTACTTC.

The gene calls are TRBV6-1 and TRBJ1-6; D is perhaps TRBD1 (5 bases). There are 15 residues in the CDR3. Germline values: CDR1 MNHNS, CDR2 SASEGT. V lost 3 bases and J 6 bases, leaving 12 bases between the germline ends. The CDR3 region is CASSEQGPGNSPLHF. CDR3 sequence (DNA): TGTGCCAGCAGTGAGCAGGGTCCGGGTAATTCACCCCTCCACTTT.

The chain is built from TRBV10-3 and TRBJ1-2; 10 bases fit TRBD1. CDR1 is ENHRY and CDR2 is SYGVKD in the germline V gene. V was pared by 3 bases and J by 3 bases, with 4 bases of the junction left unmatched. The length of the CDR3 is 15 residues. The CDR3 loop reads CAISDRDRGYYGYTF. The CDR3 DNA reads TGTGCCATCAGTGACCGGGACAGGGGTTACTATGGCTACACCTTC.

This clonotype was seen at least ten times. The V gene is TRBV29-1, the J gene TRBJ2-7; the D gene could be TRBD1 or TRBD2 (5 bases each). Trimming pared 4 bases from V and 6 bases from J, leaving 10 bases between. This CDR3 contains 11 residues. CDR1 and CDR2 from the germline V gene are SQVTM and ANQGSEA. The CDR3 region is CSVGRDGEQYF. CDR3 DNA: TGCAGCGTTGGCCGGGACGGCGAGCAGTACTTC.

This clonotype was detected ten times or more. The gene calls are TRBV6-5 and TRBJ1-2, with D unresolved. Trimming stripped 2 bases from V and 2 bases from J, with 12 bases between. The CDR3 loop spans 15 amino acids. Germline-derived CDR1 and CDR2 are MNHEY and SVGAGI. The CDR3 sequence is CASSYTLLGNYGYTF. CDR3 nucleotides: TGTGCCAGCAGTTACACCCTCCTTGGAAACTATGGCTACACCTTC.

This clonotype was counted at least ten times. The chain uses TRBV6-1 and TRBJ1-3; possible D gene TRBD1, 5 bases. From germline, CDR1 is MNHNS and CDR2 SASEGT. Trimming pared 2 bases from V and 4 bases from J, leaving 12 bases between. The CDR3 sequence is 15 residues long. The CDR3 region has the DNA TGTGCCAGCAGTGAAATGAGGGGTCCAGGAAACACCATATATTTT. The encoded protein is CASSEMRGPGNTIYF.

This clonotype came up many times. J is TRBJ1-1 and V is TRBV6-1, with D uncertain. Deletions cut 1 base from V and 11 bases from J, with 14 bases between. This CDR3 region has 13 residues. Germline V lookup: CDR1 MNHNS, CDR2 SASEGT. CDR3 sequence reads: CASSEDKVGRAFF. The DNA for the CDR3 is TGTGCCAGCAGTGAAGACAAGGTTGGTAGGGCTTTCTTT.

This clonotype turned up a few times. V is TRBV5-4 and J is TRBJ1-1; no clear D gene. V dropped 6 bases and J dropped 4 bases, with 13 bases sitting between them. Germline CDR1 and CDR2: SGHNT and YYREEE (reference sequence). The CDR3 totals 13 residues. The CDR3 coding sequence is TGTGCCAGCACCGGCTCCGGGCTCACTGAAGCTTTCTTT. Translated, it gives CASTGSGLTEAFF.

This chain connects TRBV2 to TRBJ1-1; 10 bases map to TRBD1. The CDR3 extends over 12 amino acids. Looked up from germline, CDR1 is SNHLY and CDR2 is FYNNEI. The trim removed 4 bases at V and 10 bases at J, leaving 3 bases unmatched. CDR3 nucleotides: TGTGCCAGCAGTGCATGGGACAGGGGAGCTTTCTTT. Translation gives CASSAWDRGAFF.

The chain joins TRBV2 to TRBJ2-2, with 7 bases that match TRBD1. Germline V gene data show CDR1 as SNHLY and CDR2 as FYNNEI. CDR3 length: 15 residues. After removal of 3 bases from V and 4 bases from J, the junction contained 5 bases not matched to a gene. The CDR3 nucleotides read TGTGCCAGCAGTGAGATCGGACAGGTCACCGGGGAGCTGTTTTTT. It codes for CASSEIGQVTGELFF. Filled out from reference TRBV2 and TRBJ2-2, the complete variable domain reads EPEVTQTPSHQVTQMGQEVILRCVPISNHLYFYWYRQILGQKVEFLVSFYNNEISEKSEIFDDQFSVERPDGSNFTLKIRSTKLEDSAMYFCASSEIGQVTGELFFGEGSRLTVL.

This clonotype was observed at least ten times. The rearrangement links TRBV28 to TRBJ1-3, with D possibly matching TRBD1 (6 bases). V was shortened by 7 bases and J by 0 bases, with 10 bases between the two germline ends. Looked up from germline, CDR1 is MDHEN and CDR2 is SYDVKM. CDR3 length equals 14 residues. Here the CDR3 reads CASILDSSGNTIYF. Written as DNA, the CDR3 is TGTGCCAGCATCCTGGACAGCTCTGGAAACACCATATATTTT.

The V gene is TRBV5-1, the J gene TRBJ2-7; 10 nucleotides agree with TRBD1. Germline V gene sequence: CDR1 SGHRS, CDR2 YFSETQ. J lost 2 bases, V lost 6 bases, and 2 bases had no gene match. The CDR3 runs 13 residues. The CDR3 nucleotides read TGCGCCAGCAATGGACAGGGGGCCTACGAGCAGTACTTC. It translates to CASNGQGAYEQYF.

This clonotype was observed many times. The V call is TRBV7-8, the J call TRBJ1-1, with 7 positions matching TRBD1. The junction had 5 bases not matched to a gene; V was cut back by 4 bases and J by 3 bases. There are 14 residues in the CDR3. CDR1 SGHVS and CDR2 FQNEAQ come from the germline V gene. CDR3 amino acids: CASSSRGRDTEAFF. The CDR3 nucleotides read TGTGCCAGCAGCTCGAGGGGGCGTGACACTGAAGCTTTCTTT.

The chain uses TRBV6-2 or TRBV6-3 and TRBJ1-1, with 7 positions matching TRBD1. Per the germline V gene, CDR1 is MNHEY and CDR2 is SVGEGT. V shed 2 bases and J 9 bases; nucleotides not matched to a gene: 12. The CDR3 loop spans 15 amino acids. The CDR3 sequence: CASSYPVTGRDKAFF. The CDR3 region has the DNA TGTGCCAGCAGTTACCCGGTGACAGGGAGGGATAAAGCTTTCTTT.

At least ten counts were recorded for this clonotype. The chain carries TRBV20-1 and TRBJ2-7, with 13 bases aligning to TRBD2. V gave up 3 bases and J gave up 8 bases; unmatched junction bases: 10. Germline V gene sequence: CDR1 DFQATT, CDR2 SNEGSKA (reference sequence). This CDR3 region has 15 residues. As DNA, the CDR3 is TGCAGTGCTAGTACTAGCGGGGGGGCCAACAAGAAGCAGTACTTC. As protein: CSASTSGGANKKQYF.

This sequence joins TRBV27 and TRBJ1-2; tentative D call: TRBD1 (6 bases). Germline V gene data show CDR1 as MNHEY and CDR2 as SMNVEV (reference sequence). The germline V and J ends were trimmed by 5 bases and 4 bases, with 11 bases remaining between them. This CDR3 region has 13 residues. The CDR3 loop reads CASSPTGRYGYTF. DNA for the CDR3: TGTGCCAGCAGTCCAACAGGGCGCTATGGCTACACCTTC.

The gene calls are TRBV10-3 and TRBJ2-6; D is undetermined. Trimming pared 2 bases from V and 2 bases from J, leaving 7 bases between. The CDR3 spans 15 residues. Germline V gene sequence: CDR1 ENHRY, CDR2 SYGVKD. As DNA, the CDR3 is TGTGCCATCAGTGAGCCAACTGCTGGGGCCAACGTCCTGACTTTC. As protein: CAISEPTAGANVLTF.

The rearrangement joins TRBV6-1 to TRBJ1-1; D gene unclear. V lost 5 bases and J 7 bases, leaving 11 bases between the germline ends. Per the germline V gene, CDR1 is MNHNS and CDR2 is SASEGT. The CDR3 is 12 residues long. The CDR3 sequence is CASSLSTLEAFF. The CDR3, as DNA: TGTGCCAGCAGTCTTAGCACTCTTGAAGCTTTCTTT.